This T cell receptor beta chain was sequenced for a study of CD8+CD57+ T cells in acquired aplastic anemia. Study context: Sorted CD4+ and CD8+ cells yielded DNA averaging around 3.5 ug. CD4+ cell libraries from healthy donors averaged around 11 million reads.

General study results and limits: Patients versus controls showed no significant CD8+ Simpson's diversity difference.

Template material for TCR beta VDJ and CDR3 profiling consisted of genomic DNA. TCRdb passed the reads through MiXCR, listing each CDR3 protein once. The table shows a few hundred thousand distinct CDR3 sequences, with 34% occurring only once. Turning to this clonotype: Its antigen is currently unknown.

This receptor was obtained from a human donor in good health, serving as a control. The sample comprised sorted CD4+, CD8+, or CD8+CD57+ T cells (not recorded which) from PBMCs.

The CDR3 loop is CSAGPPSGRVDTQYF. The CDR3 region has the DNA TGCAGTGCTGGCCCACCTAGCGGGAGGGTAGATACGCAGTATTTT. The V gene is TRBV20-1, the J gene TRBJ2-3; 12 bases line up with TRBD2. V lost 5 bases to trimming and J lost 5 bases; unmatched junction nucleotides: 8. Germline loops: CDR1 DFQATT, CDR2 SNEGSKA (reference sequence). The CDR3 spans 15 residues.